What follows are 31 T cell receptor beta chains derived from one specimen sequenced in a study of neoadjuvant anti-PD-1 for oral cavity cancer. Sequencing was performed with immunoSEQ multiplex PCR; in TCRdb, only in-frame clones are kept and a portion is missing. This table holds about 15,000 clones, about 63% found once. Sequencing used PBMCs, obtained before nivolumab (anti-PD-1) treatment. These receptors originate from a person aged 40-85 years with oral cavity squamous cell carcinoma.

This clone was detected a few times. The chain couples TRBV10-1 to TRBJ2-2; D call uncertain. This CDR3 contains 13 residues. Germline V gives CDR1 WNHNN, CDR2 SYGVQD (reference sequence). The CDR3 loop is CATGPPYTGELFF. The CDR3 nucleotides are TGCGCTACCGGGCCTCCCTATACCGGGGAGCTGTTTTTT.

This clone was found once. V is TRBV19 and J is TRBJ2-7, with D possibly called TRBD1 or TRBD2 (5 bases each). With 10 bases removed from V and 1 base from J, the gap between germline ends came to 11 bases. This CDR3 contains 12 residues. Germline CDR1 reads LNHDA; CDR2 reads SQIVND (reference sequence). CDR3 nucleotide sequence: TGTGCCACCGAGGGGTTGTCCTACGAGCAGTACTTC. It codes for CATEGLSYEQYF.

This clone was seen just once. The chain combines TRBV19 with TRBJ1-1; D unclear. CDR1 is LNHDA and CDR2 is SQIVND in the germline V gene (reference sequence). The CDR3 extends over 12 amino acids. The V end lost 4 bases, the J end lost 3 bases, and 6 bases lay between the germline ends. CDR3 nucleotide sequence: TGTGCCAGTAGTACGAGTTACACTGAAGCTTTCTTT. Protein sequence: CASSTSYTEAFF.

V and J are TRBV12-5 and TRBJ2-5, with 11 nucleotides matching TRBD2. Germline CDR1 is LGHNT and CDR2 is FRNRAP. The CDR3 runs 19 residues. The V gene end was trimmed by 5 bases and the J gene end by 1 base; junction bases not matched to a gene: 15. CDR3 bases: TGTGCTAGTGGTCACCGTCGCCTCACTAGCGGGGGATCCCAAGAGACCCAGTACTTC. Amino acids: CASGHRRLTSGGSQETQYF.

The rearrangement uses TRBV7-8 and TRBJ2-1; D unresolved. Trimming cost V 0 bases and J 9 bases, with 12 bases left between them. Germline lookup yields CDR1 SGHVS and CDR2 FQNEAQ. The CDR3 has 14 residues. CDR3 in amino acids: CASSLARISLEQFF. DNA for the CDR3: TGTGCCAGCAGCTTAGCCCGGATCTCACTTGAGCAGTTCTTC. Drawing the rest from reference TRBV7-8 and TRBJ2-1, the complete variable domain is GAGVSQSPRYKVAKRGQDVALRCDPISGHVSLFWYQQALGQGPEFLTYFQNEAQLDKSGLPSDRFFAERPEGSVSTLKIQRTQQEDSAVYLCASSLARISLEQFFGPGTRLTVL.

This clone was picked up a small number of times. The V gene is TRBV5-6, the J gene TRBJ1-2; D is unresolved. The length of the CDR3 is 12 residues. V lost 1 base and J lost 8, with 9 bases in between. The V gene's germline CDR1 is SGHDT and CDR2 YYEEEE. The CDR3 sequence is CASSLSAGGYTF. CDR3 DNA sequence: TGTGCCAGCAGCTTGTCGGCAGGCGGCTACACCTTC.

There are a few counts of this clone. This CDR3 reads CASSMPRRNTGELFF. The CDR3 bases are TGTGCCAGTAGTATGCCGCGACGAAACACCGGGGAGCTGTTTTTT. The chain combines TRBV19 with TRBJ2-2; D unresolved. The CDR3 has 15 amino acids. V gave up 3 bases and J gave up 2 bases, with 10 bases separating them. CDR1 and CDR2 from the germline V gene are LNHDA and SQIVND (reference sequence). Combining the CDR3 with reference TRBV19 and TRBJ2-2 gives the whole variable domain DGGITQSPKYLFRKEGQNVTLSCEQNLNHDAMYWYRQDPGQGLRLIYYSQIVNDFQKGDIAEGYSVSREKKESFPLTVTSAQKNPTAFYLCASSMPRRNTGELFFGEGSRLTVL.

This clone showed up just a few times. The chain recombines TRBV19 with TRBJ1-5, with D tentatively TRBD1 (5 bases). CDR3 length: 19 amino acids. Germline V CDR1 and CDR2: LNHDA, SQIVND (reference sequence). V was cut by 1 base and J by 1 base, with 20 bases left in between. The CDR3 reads CASSIGAGSLHRSNQPQHF. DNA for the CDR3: TGTGCCAGTAGTATAGGTGCAGGGTCTTTGCATAGGAGCAATCAGCCCCAGCATTTT. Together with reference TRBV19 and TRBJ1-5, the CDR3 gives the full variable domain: DGGITQSPKYLFRKEGQNVTLSCEQNLNHDAMYWYRQDPGQGLRLIYYSQIVNDFQKGDIAEGYSVSREKKESFPLTVTSAQKNPTAFYLCASSIGAGSLHRSNQPQHFGDGTRLSIL.

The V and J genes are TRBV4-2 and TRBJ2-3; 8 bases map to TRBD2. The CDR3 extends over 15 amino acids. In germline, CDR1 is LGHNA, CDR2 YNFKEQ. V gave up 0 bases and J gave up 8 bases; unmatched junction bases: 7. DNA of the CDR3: TGTGCCAGCAGCCAAGATCAAGCGGGGGTTTCTACGCAGTATTTT. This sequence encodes CASSQDQAGVSTQYF.

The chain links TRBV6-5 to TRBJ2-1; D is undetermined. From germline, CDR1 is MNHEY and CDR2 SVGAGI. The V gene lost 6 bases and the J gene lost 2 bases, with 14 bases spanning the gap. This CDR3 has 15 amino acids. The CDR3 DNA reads TGTGCCAGCAGACGAGCTAGATGGGCCTACAATGAGCAGTTCTTC. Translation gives CASRRARWAYNEQFF.

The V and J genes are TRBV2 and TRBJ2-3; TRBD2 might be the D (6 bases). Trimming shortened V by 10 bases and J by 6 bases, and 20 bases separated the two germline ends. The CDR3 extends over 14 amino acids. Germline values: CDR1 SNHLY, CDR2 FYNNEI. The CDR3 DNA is TGTGCCATAAGGGCTGGCGGGGCCAGGGATACGCAGTATTTT. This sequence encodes CAIRAGGARDTQYF.

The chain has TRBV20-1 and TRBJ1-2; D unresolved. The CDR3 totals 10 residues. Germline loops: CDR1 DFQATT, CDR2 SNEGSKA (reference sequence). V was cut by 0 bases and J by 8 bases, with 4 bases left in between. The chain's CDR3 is CSARDDGYTF. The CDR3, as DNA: TGCAGTGCTAGAGATGACGGCTACACCTTC.

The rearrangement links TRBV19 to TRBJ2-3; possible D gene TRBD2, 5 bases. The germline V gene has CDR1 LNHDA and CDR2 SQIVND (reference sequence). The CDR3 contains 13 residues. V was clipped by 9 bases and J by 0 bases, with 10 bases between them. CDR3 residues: CASGVASTDTQYF. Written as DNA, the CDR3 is TGTGCCAGCGGGGTTGCTAGCACAGATACGCAGTATTTT.

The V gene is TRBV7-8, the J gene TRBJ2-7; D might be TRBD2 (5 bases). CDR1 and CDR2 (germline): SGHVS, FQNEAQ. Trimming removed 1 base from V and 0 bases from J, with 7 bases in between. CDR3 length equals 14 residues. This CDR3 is CASSLEAGSYEQYF. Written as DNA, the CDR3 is TGTGCCAGCAGCTTAGAGGCGGGCTCCTACGAGCAGTACTTC.

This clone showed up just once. The CDR3, as DNA: TGTGCCAGCAGCTTAGAAGTCAGCAAGATCTACAATGAGCAGTTCTTC. Encoded protein: CASSLEVSKIYNEQFF. The gene calls are TRBV7-8 and TRBJ2-1; D is ambiguous. Trimming took 1 base from V and 3 from J, leaving 13 bases between them. The germline V gene encodes CDR1 SGHVS and CDR2 FQNEAQ. The CDR3 is made up of 16 amino acids.

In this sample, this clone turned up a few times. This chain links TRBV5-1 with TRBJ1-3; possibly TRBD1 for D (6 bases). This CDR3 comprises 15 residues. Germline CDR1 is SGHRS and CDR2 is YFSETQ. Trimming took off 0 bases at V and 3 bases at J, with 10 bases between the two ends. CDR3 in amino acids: CASSLDGRGGNTIYF. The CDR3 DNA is TGCGCCAGCAGCTTGGACGGCAGGGGTGGAAACACCATATATTTT.

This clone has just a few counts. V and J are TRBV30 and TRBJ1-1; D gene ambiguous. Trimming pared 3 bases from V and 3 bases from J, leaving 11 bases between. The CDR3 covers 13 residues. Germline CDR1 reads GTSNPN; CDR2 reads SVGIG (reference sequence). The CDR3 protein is CAWSAGRDTEAFF. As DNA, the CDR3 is TGTGCCTGGAGCGCGGGGAGAGACACTGAAGCTTTCTTT.

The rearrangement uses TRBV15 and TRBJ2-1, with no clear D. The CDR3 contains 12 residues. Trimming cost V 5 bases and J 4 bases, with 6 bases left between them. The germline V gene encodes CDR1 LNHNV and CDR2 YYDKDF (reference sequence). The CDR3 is CATSVRYNEQFF. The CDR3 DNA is TGTGCCACCAGCGTCCGTTACAATGAGCAGTTCTTC.

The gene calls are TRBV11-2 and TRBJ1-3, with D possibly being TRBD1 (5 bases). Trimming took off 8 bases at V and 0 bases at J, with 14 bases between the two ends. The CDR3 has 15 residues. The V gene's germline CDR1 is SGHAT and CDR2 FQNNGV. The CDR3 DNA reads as TGTGCCAGCGCCTTGGGGGGGGTCTCTGGAAACACCATATATTTT. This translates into CASALGGVSGNTIYF.

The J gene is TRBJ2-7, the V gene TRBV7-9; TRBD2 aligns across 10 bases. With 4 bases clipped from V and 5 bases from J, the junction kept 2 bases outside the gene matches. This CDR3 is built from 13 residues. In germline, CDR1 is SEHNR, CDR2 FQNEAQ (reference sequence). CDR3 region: CASSYLAGDEQYF. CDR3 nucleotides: TGTGCCAGCAGCTATCTAGCGGGAGACGAGCAGTACTTC.

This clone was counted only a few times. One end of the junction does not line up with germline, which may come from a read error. This chain's CDR3 is CASREATGELFF. CDR3 bases: TGTGCCAGCAGGGAAGCGACCGGGGAGCTGTTTTTT. The gene calls are TRBV6-1 and TRBJ2-2; D is ambiguous. This CDR3 is 12 amino acids long. Germline CDR1 and CDR2: MNHNS and SASEGT.

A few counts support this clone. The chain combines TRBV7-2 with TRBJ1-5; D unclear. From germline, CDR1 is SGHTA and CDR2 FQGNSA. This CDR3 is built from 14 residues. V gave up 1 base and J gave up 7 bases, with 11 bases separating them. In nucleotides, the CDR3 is TGTGCCAGCAGCTTAGGACCCATGGGGCAGCCCCAGCATTTT. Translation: CASSLGPMGQPQHF.

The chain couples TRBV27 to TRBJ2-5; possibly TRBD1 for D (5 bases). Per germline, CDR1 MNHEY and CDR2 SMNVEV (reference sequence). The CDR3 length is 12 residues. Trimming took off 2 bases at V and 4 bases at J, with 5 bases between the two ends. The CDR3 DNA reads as TGTGCCAGCAGTTTAAGGGGAGAGACCCAGTACTTC. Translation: CASSLRGETQYF.

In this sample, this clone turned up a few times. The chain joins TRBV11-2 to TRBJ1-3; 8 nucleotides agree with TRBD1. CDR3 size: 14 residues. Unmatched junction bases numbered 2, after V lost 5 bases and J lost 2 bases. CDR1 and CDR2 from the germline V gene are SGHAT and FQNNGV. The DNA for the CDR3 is TGTGCCAGCAGCGCAGGGGGCCCTGGAAACACCATATATTTT. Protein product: CASSAGGPGNTIYF.

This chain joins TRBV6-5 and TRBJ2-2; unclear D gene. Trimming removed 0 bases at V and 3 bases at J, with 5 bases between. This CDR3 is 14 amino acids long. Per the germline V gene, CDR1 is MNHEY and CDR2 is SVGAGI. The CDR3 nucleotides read TGTGCCAGCAGTTACTCAGACTACACCGGGGAGCTGTTTTTT. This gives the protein CASSYSDYTGELFF.

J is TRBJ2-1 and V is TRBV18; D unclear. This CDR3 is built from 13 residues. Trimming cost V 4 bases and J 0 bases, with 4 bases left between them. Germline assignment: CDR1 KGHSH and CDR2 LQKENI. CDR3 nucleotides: TGTGCCAGCTCACTTCGCTCCTACAATGAGCAGTTCTTC. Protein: CASSLRSYNEQFF.

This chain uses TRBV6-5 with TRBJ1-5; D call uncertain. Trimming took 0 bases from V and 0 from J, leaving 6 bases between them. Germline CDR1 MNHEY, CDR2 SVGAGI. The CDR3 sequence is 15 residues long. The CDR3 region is CASSYSPDSNQPQHF. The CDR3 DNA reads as TGTGCCAGCAGTTACTCTCCAGATAGCAATCAGCCCCAGCATTTT.

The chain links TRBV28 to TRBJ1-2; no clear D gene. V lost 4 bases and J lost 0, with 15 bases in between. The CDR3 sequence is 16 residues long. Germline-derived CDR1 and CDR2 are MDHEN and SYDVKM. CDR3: CASSSTPMNANYGYTF. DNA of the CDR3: TGTGCCAGCAGTTCGACTCCCATGAACGCTAACTATGGCTACACCTTC.

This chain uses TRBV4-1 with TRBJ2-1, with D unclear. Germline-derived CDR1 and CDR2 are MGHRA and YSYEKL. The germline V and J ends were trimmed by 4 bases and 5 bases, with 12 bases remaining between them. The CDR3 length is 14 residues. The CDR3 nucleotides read TGCGCCAGCAGCCGAGAGTGGCCCCACAATGAGCAGTTCTTC. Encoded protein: CASSREWPHNEQFF.

The CDR3 sequence: CASSLQVSGELFF. The CDR3 DNA is TGCGCCAGCAGCCTACAGGTCTCCGGGGAGCTGTTTTTT. The chain combines TRBV5-1 with TRBJ2-2, with D possibly TRBD1 on 5 matching bases. V lost 4 bases to trimming and J lost 6 bases, with 10 bases between them. In germline, CDR1 is SGHRS, CDR2 YFSETQ. CDR3 size: 13 residues.

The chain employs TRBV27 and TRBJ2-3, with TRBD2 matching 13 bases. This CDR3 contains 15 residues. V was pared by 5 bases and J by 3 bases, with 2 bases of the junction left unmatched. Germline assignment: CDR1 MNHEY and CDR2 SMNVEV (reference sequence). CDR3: CASSRGLAGTDTQYF. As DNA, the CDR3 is TGTGCCAGCAGTCGGGGACTAGCGGGAACAGATACGCAGTATTTT.